These 31 T cell receptor beta chains share one sample of origin, sequenced in a study of regulatory T cells in long-lasting Graves disease. The time point: newly diagnosed GD, antithyroid drugs for less than 3 months. PBMC RNA served as the TCR library source. Arm-PCR with iRepertoire HTBI primers amplified the CDR3 regions for these TCR beta libraries. TCRdb reprocessed the multiplex PCR reads with MiXCR, giving one entry per CDR3 protein. This sample yields fewer than 400,000 distinct CDR3 sequences, of which under 20% are seen a single time; less than 45% belongs to the top ten. Sequenced material: peripheral blood mononuclear cells (PBMCs), taken at new diagnosis, from a patient treated with antithyroid drugs. These receptors all stem from a female donor with Graves disease.

This clonotype was counted a few times. This likely stems from a read error, as it lies one base from a far larger clone. V and J are TRBV7-8 and TRBJ2-1; 7 bases are a match to TRBD2. This CDR3 comprises 15 residues. The V gene's germline CDR1 is SGHVS and CDR2 FQNEAQ. V gave up 5 bases and J gave up 10 bases; unmatched junction bases: 14. The chain's CDR3 is CASSPGTAGRYEQFF. In DNA, the CDR3 is TGTGCCAGCAGCCCTGGAACAGCGGGAAGGTACGAGCAGTTCTTC.

This clonotype appeared many times. A junction boundary mismatches the germline segment, possibly from a read error. The CDR3 DNA reads as TGTGCCAGCATCATCCCGACTAGCGGGAGCGTGGTCTTC. It specifies CASIIPTSGSVVF. This chain uses TRBV28 with TRBJ2-1; 12 bases align to TRBD2. CDR3 length equals 13 residues. Germline V gene lookup returns CDR1 MDHEN and CDR2 SYDVKM.

Turning to this clonotype: One end of the junction is discordant with germline, which a read error may explain. V is TRBV28 and J is TRBJ2-7; 10 bases agree with TRBD2. CDR1 and CDR2 (germline): MDHEN, SYDVKM. The CDR3 runs 15 residues. In nucleotides, the CDR3 is TGTGCCAGCAGTTTTGGGGGACTAGCGTCCTACGGGCAGTACTTC. Its protein is CASSFGGLASYGQYF.

This clonotype was detected many times. J is TRBJ1-5 and V is TRBV12-3 or TRBV12-4, with TRBD1 identical over 8 bases. CDR3 length: 16 residues. The ends lost 4 bases at V and 5 bases at J; junction bases unmatched: 10. Here the CDR3 reads CASSSPSTTGDQPQHF. CDR3 DNA: TGTGCCAGCAGTTCACCTTCAACGACAGGGGATCAGCCCCAGCATTTT.

This clonotype was counted ten times or more. The V and J genes are TRBV11-2 and TRBJ2-7, with a tentative D call TRBD2 (5 bases). This CDR3 has 17 amino acids. V was shortened by 1 base and J by 5 bases, with 21 bases between the two germline ends. Germline CDR1 SGHAT, CDR2 FQNNGV. For the CDR3, the DNA is TGTGCCAGCAGCTTAGGGGCCCCGGGCCCGGGAATCGACGAGCAGTACTTC. Protein: CASSLGAPGPGIDEQYF.

In the case of this clonotype: This may arise from a read error, as a much more abundant clone is one base away. This rearrangement joins TRBV2 to TRBJ2-3, with D perhaps matching TRBD2 (5 bases). This CDR3 contains 13 residues. Germline V lookup: CDR1 SNHLY, CDR2 FYNNEI. The CDR3 DNA sequence: TGTGCCAGCGGAGGCGTTTCGGCCCCTACGCAGTGTTTT. This codes for CASGGVSAPTQCF.

This clonotype was observed many times. V usage is TRBV10-3 and J usage is TRBJ2-2, with TRBD1 identical over 10 bases. V was pared by 7 bases and J by 2 bases, with 4 bases of the junction left unmatched. From germline, CDR1 is ENHRY and CDR2 SYGVKD. The CDR3 contains 15 residues. The CDR3 DNA reads as TGTGCCATCAACCCGACAGGGGGCAACACCGGGGAGCTGTTTTTT. Translating it yields CAINPTGGNTGELFF.

This clonotype was recorded many times. The V gene is TRBV10-1, the J gene TRBJ1-1; no definite D call. Looked up from germline, CDR1 is WNHNN and CDR2 is SYGVQD (reference sequence). The V end was cut by 2 bases, the J end by 3 bases, with 7 bases between. The CDR3 extends over 13 amino acids. The CDR3 spells CASSEARYTEAFF. The CDR3 region has the DNA TGCGCCAGCAGTGAGGCCAGGTACACTGAAGCTTTCTTT.

The CDR3: CASSEYGTGGTYEQYF. The DNA of the CDR3 is TGTGCCAGCAGTGAATATGGGACAGGGGGTACCTACGAGCAGTACTTC. The chain is built from TRBV6-2 or TRBV6-3 and TRBJ2-7, with 11 bases matching TRBD1. V trimming: 5 bases; J trimming: 2 bases; junction bases outside the gene matches: 8. The CDR3 contains 16 residues. CDR1 and CDR2 (germline): MNHEY, SVGEGT.

On this clonotype itself: A much larger clone differs from this one at a single base, so this may be a read error. The rearrangement links TRBV2 to TRBJ1-1, with 10 positions matching TRBD1. The germline CDR1 and CDR2 sequences are SNHLY and FYNNEI. The CDR3 totals 14 residues. As DNA, the CDR3 is TGTGCCAGCAGGGGGGGACAGGGGCACACTGAATCTTTCTTT. It translates to CASRGGQGHTESFF.

The chain uses TRBV9 and TRBJ2-7, with no clear D. Trimming pared 4 bases from V and 0 bases from J, leaving 14 bases between. The CDR3 covers 15 residues. Per the germline V gene, CDR1 is SGDLS and CDR2 is YYNGEE. In DNA, the CDR3 is TGTGCCAGCAGCCCCAGAGTATTTAACTCCTACGAGCAGTACTTC. Protein sequence: CASSPRVFNSYEQYF. Combining the CDR3 with reference TRBV9 and TRBJ2-7 gives the whole variable domain DSGVTQTPKHLITATGQRVTLRCSPRSGDLSVYWYQQSLDQGLQFLIQYYNGEERAKGNILERFSAQQFPDLHSELNLSSLELGDSALYFCASSPRVFNSYEQYFGPGTRLTVT.

This clonotype was counted at least ten times. This chain links TRBV12-3 or TRBV12-4 with TRBJ1-2, with 10 bases aligning to TRBD1. Trimming at V came to 5 bases and at J to 5 bases, leaving 5 bases not matched to a gene. The CDR3 sequence is 14 residues long. The CDR3 sequence is CASSPWDRGYGYTF. CDR3 bases: TGTGCCAGCAGTCCCTGGGACAGGGGATATGGCTACACCTTC.

The chain employs TRBV7-9 and TRBJ2-1, with 11 nucleotides matching TRBD2. In germline, CDR1 is SEHNR, CDR2 FQNEAQ (reference sequence). J lost 5 bases, V lost 5 bases, and 11 bases had no gene match. There are 17 residues in the CDR3. The CDR3 nucleotides read TGTGCCAGCAGCCCACCCTCGACTAGCGGGAAGGACAATGAGCAGTTCTTC. It encodes CASSPPSTSGKDNEQFF.

This clonotype was found a few times. The chain is built from TRBV10-2 and TRBJ1-5; no clear D. V was clipped by 3 bases and J by 4 bases, with 4 bases between them. Germline V gene lookup returns CDR1 WSHSY and CDR2 SAAADI. This CDR3 contains 12 residues. CDR3 amino acids: CASSELNQPQHF. The CDR3, as DNA: TGCGCCAGCAGTGAATTAAATCAGCCCCAGCATTTT.

This clonotype has a count of ten or more. The gene calls are TRBV6-2 or TRBV6-3 and TRBJ1-3; 10 positions match TRBD1. This CDR3 is built from 18 residues. The V gene end was trimmed by 1 base and the J gene end by 0 bases; junction bases not matched to a gene: 6. Germline V lookup: CDR1 MNHEY, CDR2 SVGEGT. CDR3 DNA sequence: TGTGCCAGCAGTTACTGGTCGGGACAGGGGCGCTCTGGAAACACCATATATTTT. Encoded protein: CASSYWSGQGRSGNTIYF.

V usage is TRBV19 and J usage is TRBJ2-2, with 16 bases fitting TRBD2. The CDR3 has 16 residues. J was trimmed by 4 bases and V by 8 bases; bases with no gene match: 4. CDR1 LNHDA and CDR2 SQIVND come from the germline V gene (reference sequence). In DNA, the CDR3 is TGTGCCAGTGGGACTAGCGGGAGGGCCCTCACCGGGGAGCTGTTTTTT. This codes for CASGTSGRALTGELFF. Filled out from reference TRBV19 and TRBJ2-2, the complete variable domain reads DGGITQSPKYLFRKEGQNVTLSCEQNLNHDAMYWYRQDPGQGLRLIYYSQIVNDFQKGDIAEGYSVSREKKESFPLTVTSAQKNPTAFYLCASGTSGRALTGELFFGEGSRLTVL.

This clonotype was detected many times. The gene calls are TRBV5-6 and TRBJ2-7, with D hard to call. Trimming stripped 4 bases from V and 8 bases from J, with 19 bases between. CDR1 is SGHDT, CDR2 YYEEEE, per germline. The CDR3 consists of 14 residues. CDR3 DNA sequence: TGTGCCAGCAGCCCGAAGAAATCGATTTGGCAGCAGTACTTC. Its protein is CASSPKKSIWQQYF. Drawing the rest from reference TRBV5-6 and TRBJ2-7, the complete variable domain is DAGVTQSPTHLIKTRGQQVTLRCSPKSGHDTVSWYQQALGQGPQFIFQYYEEEERQRGNFPDRFSGHQFPNYSSELNVNALLLGDSALYLCASSPKKSIWQQYFGPGTRLTVT.

Turning to this clonotype: At one boundary the junction diverges from the germline segment, which might be a read error. The chain combines TRBV12-3 or TRBV12-4 with TRBJ2-7; the match to TRBD1 covers 9 bases. The CDR3 sequence is 16 residues long. The CDR3 region has the DNA TGTGCCGGCAGTCCAACGGACAGGGGTCTCCACTACGAGCAGTACTTC. It translates to CAGSPTDRGLHYEQYF.

In its sample, this clonotype was seen a few times. For the CDR3, the DNA is TGTGCCAGTAGTACCCCCCGGGACAGGGGGTCGGAGACCCAGTACTTC. Translation gives CASSTPRDRGSETQYF. The J gene is TRBJ2-5, the V gene TRBV19, with 11 bases matching TRBD1. J gave up 5 bases and V 4 bases, and 9 bases lay outside the gene matches. The CDR3 spans 16 residues. The germline V gene encodes CDR1 LNHDA and CDR2 SQIVND (reference sequence).

This clonotype was detected a few times. V is TRBV28 and J is TRBJ2-1; the D gene is possibly TRBD2 (5 bases). The V end was cut by 6 bases, the J end by 0 bases, with 12 bases between. CDR1 and CDR2 (germline): MDHEN, SYDVKM. The CDR3 runs to 15 residues. The CDR3 DNA reads as TGTGCCAGCAGGGAGGCCAGAAGCTCCTACAATGAGCAGTTCTTC. This translates into CASREARSSYNEQFF.

This clonotype was counted a few times. V gene TRBV19 combines with J gene TRBJ1-2; 9 bases are a match to TRBD1. After removal of 5 bases from V and 3 bases from J, the junction contained 4 bases not matched to a gene. The CDR3 spans 14 residues. Germline V gene sequence: CDR1 LNHDA, CDR2 SQIVND (reference sequence). The CDR3 DNA sequence: TGTGCCAGTAGTTCTCGGACAGGGGACTATGGCTACACCTTC. Its protein is CASSSRTGDYGYTF.

This clonotype was found a few times. This chain links TRBV10-3 with TRBJ1-1, with D hard to call. CDR1 ENHRY and CDR2 SYGVKD come from the germline V gene. V shed 7 bases and J shed 0 bases, with 9 bases lying between them. The CDR3 has 13 residues. CDR3 in amino acids: CAITDPLNTEAFF. The CDR3 DNA is TGTGCCATCACTGACCCATTGAACACTGAAGCTTTCTTT.

This clonotype was detected many times. The J gene is TRBJ2-5, the V gene TRBV2, with 8 bases matching TRBD2. Unmatched junction bases numbered 12, after V lost 5 bases and J lost 4 bases. The CDR3 runs to 16 residues. The germline V gene has CDR1 SNHLY and CDR2 FYNNEI. CDR3 coding DNA: TGTGCCAGCAGTCCTCAGACTAGCGTTATTGGAGAGACCCAGTACTTC. Amino acids: CASSPQTSVIGETQYF.

This clonotype occurred a few times. The chain combines TRBV2 with TRBJ2-7, with D perhaps TRBD1 (6 bases). From germline, CDR1 is SNHLY and CDR2 FYNNEI. This CDR3 has 14 residues. V shed 7 bases and J shed 2 bases, with 15 bases lying between them. The CDR3 DNA sequence: TGTGCCAGCACCCCACAGGGAAGGGCCTACGAGCAGTACTTC. This codes for CASTPQGRAYEQYF.

Notes on this clonotype: Mismatch with germline at one junction end may stem from a read error. The V call is TRBV19, the J call TRBJ2-4; weak D call: TRBD1 (5 bases). Germline CDR1 reads LNHDA; CDR2 reads SQIVND (reference sequence). CDR3 length: 13 amino acids. In DNA form, the CDR3 reads TGTGCCAGTAGTATAGACGCCGAGACAGTCGCCAACTTC. Translated, it gives CASSIDAETVANF.

This clonotype was detected many times. The chain recombines TRBV20-1 with TRBJ2-5; 8 bases align to TRBD2. Germline CDR1 is DFQATT and CDR2 is SNEGSKA (reference sequence). The CDR3 totals 15 residues. J lost 5 bases, V lost 7 bases, and 15 bases had no gene match. The CDR3, as DNA: TGCAGTGTCTTAAGCGGGGGAGGGACGGCGGAGACCCAGTACTTC. The encoded protein is CSVLSGGGTAETQYF.

The genes are TRBV27 and TRBJ1-6, with a tentative D call TRBD1 (5 bases). Deletions cut 10 bases from V and 6 bases from J, with 16 bases between. Per germline, CDR1 MNHEY and CDR2 SMNVEV (reference sequence). The CDR3 sequence is 14 residues long. CDR3 coding DNA: TGTGCCAACCTAACGGGGGTCGTTAATTCACCCCTCCACTTT. This translates into CANLTGVVNSPLHF.

Ten or more counts support this clonotype. The chain combines TRBV3-1 with TRBJ2-1; TRBD2 matches 7 bases. Germline lookup yields CDR1 LGHDT and CDR2 YNNKEL (reference sequence). The V segment lost 2 bases and the J segment 3 bases; nucleotides outside the gene matches: 13. The CDR3 length is 18 residues. Here the CDR3 reads CASSQPPRGGVFYNEQFF. In nucleotides, the CDR3 is TGTGCCAGCAGCCAACCTCCTAGGGGAGGGGTCTTCTACAATGAGCAGTTCTTC.

This clonotype was observed many times. This chain connects TRBV18 to TRBJ1-2; TRBD1 is a possible D gene (5 bases). CDR1 and CDR2 (germline): KGHSH, LQKENI. The CDR3 totals 15 residues. The ends were cut back, 0 bases at V and 4 bases at J, with 12 bases in the middle. CDR3 bases: TGTGCCAGCTCACCACCTACGGCAGGGTCCTATGGCTACACCTTC. It codes for CASSPPTAGSYGYTF.

This clonotype has a handful of counts. The chain has TRBV4-2 and TRBJ2-1; TRBD1 might be the D (6 bases). This CDR3 is built from 15 residues. The V end was cut by 3 bases, the J end by 5 bases, with 14 bases between. Germline V lookup: CDR1 LGHNA, CDR2 YNFKEQ. As DNA, the CDR3 is TGTGCCAGCAGCCACGTGGACAGCCCGAACAATGAGCAGTTCTTC. Translation: CASSHVDSPNNEQFF.

Ten or more counts support this clonotype. CDR3 nucleotides: TGTGCCATCAGTGACGGAGAGGAGACCCAGTACTTC. As protein: CAISDGEETQYF. This chain links TRBV10-3 with TRBJ2-5; D is uncertain. The V end was cut by 3 bases, the J end by 5 bases, with 7 bases between. CDR3 length equals 12 residues. CDR1 and CDR2 (germline): ENHRY, SYGVKD.